The 3 T cell receptor beta chains in this list originate from one sample, sequenced in a study of blood T cell repertoires in COVID-19. Produced via immunoSEQ multiplex PCR; TCRdb's table is partial and in-frame only. This table has approximately 100,000 clones, 80% to 90% appearing once. Sequences were obtained from peripheral blood. These receptors were obtained from a human donor in a cohort sampled during active COVID-19.

The rearrangement joins TRBV5-6 to TRBJ2-7, with D possibly being TRBD2 (6 bases). The CDR3 contains 12 residues. Germline loops: CDR1 SGHDT, CDR2 YYEEEE. V lost 7 bases to trimming and J lost 3 bases, with 11 bases between them. In DNA, the CDR3 is TGTGCCAGCGGGACCGGGGGCTACGAGCAGTACTTC. It codes for CASGTGGYEQYF.

This clone was recorded only once. This rearrangement joins TRBV7-2 to TRBJ1-1, with TRBD1 as a possible D gene (6 bases). Germline-derived CDR1 and CDR2 are SGHTA and FQGNSA. V lost 5 bases and J lost 4, with 17 bases in between. The CDR3 consists of 15 residues. The CDR3 region has the DNA TGTGCCAGCAGCCCCGCAGGGGTGAAGGGCACTGAAGCTTTCTTT. Translated: CASSPAGVKGTEAFF.

The J gene is TRBJ2-1, the V gene TRBV7-2; possible D gene TRBD2, 6 bases. Trimming removed 5 bases at V and 5 bases at J, with 10 bases between. The CDR3 spans 13 residues. Germline CDR1 and CDR2: SGHTA and FQGNSA. CDR3 sequence reads: CASSVGRNNEQFF. The CDR3 nucleotides are TGTGCCAGCAGCGTTGGGAGGAACAATGAGCAGTTCTTC.